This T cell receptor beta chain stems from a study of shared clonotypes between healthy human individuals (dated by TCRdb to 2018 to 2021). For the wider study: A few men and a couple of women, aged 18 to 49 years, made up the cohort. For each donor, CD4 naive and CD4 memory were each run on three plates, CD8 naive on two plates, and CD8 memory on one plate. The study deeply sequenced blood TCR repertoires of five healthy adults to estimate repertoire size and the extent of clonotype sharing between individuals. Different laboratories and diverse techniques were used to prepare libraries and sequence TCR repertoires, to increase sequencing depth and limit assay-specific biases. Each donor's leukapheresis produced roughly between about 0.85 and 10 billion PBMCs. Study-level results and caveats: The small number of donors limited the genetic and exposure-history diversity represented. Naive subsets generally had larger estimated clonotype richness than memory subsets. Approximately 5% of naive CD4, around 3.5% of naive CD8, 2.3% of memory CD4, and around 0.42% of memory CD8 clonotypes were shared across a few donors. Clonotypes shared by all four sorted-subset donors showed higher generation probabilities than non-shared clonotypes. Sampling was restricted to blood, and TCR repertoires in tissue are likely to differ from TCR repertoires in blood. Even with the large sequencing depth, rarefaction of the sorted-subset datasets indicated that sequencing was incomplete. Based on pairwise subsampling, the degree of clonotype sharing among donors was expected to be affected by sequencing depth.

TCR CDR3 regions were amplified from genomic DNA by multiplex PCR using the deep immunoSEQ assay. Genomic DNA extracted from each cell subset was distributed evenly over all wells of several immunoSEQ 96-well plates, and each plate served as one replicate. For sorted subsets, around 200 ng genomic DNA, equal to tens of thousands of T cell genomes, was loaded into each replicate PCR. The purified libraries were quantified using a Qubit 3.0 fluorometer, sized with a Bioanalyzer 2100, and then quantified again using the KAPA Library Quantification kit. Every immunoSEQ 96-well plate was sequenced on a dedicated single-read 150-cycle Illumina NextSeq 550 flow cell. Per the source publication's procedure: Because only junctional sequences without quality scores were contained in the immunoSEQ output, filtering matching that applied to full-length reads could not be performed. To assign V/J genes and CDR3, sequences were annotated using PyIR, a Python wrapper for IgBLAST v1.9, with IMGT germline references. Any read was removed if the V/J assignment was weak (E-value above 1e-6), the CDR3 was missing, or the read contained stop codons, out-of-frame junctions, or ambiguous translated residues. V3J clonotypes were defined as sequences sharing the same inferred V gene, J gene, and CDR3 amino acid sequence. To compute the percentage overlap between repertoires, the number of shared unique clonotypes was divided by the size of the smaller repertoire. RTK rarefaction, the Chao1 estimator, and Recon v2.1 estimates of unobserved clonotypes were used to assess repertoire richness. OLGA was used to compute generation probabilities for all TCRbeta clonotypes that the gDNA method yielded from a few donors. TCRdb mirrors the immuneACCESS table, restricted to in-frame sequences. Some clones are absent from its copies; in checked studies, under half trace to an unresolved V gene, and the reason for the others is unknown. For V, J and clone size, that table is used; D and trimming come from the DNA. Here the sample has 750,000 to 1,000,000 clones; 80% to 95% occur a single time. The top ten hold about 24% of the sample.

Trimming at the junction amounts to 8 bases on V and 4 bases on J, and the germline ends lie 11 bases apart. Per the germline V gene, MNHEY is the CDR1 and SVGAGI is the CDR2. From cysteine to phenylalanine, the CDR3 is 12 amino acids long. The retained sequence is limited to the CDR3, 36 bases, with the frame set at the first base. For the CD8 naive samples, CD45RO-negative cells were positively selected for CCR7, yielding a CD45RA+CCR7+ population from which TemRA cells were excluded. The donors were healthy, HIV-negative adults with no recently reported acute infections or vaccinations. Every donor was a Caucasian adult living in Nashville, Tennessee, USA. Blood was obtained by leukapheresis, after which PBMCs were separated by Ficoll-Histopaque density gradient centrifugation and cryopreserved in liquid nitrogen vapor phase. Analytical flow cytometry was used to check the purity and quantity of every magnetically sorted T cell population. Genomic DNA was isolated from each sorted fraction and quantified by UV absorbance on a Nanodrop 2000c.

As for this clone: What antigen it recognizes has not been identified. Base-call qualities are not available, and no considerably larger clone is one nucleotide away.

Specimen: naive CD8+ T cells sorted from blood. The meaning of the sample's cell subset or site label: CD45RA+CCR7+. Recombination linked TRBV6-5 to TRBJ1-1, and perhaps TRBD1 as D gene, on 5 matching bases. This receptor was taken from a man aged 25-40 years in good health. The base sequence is TGTGCCAGCCGTCCGGGGGGCACTGAAGCTTTCTTT. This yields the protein CASRPGGTEAFF.